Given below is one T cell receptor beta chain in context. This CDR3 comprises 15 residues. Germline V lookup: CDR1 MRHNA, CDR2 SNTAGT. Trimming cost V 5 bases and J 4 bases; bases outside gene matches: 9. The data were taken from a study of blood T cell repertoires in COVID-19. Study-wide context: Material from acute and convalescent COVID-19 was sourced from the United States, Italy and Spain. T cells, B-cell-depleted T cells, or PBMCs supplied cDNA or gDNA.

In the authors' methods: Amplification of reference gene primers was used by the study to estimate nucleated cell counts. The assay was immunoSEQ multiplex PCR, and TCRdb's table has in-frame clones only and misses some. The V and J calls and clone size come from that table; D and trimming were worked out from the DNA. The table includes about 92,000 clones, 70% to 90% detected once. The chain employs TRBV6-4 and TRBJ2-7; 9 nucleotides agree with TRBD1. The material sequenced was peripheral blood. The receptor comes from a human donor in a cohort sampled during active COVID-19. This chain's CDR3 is CASSRAGTGRYEQYF. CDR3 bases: TGTGCCAGCAGTAGAGCCGGGACAGGGCGATACGAGCAGTACTTC.